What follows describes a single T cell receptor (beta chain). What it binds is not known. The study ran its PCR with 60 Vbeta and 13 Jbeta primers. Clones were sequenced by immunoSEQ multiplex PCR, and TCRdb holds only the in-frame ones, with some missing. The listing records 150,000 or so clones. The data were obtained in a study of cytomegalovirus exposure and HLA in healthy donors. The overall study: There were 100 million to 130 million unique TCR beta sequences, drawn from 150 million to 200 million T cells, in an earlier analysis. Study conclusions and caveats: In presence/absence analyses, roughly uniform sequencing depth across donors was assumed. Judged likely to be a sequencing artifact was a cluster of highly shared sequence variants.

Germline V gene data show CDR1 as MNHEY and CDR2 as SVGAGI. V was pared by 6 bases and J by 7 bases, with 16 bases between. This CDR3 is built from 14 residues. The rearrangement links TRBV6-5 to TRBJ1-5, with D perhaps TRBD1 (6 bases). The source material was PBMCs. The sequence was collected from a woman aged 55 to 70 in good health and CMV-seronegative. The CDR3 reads CASSRSPGVQPQHF. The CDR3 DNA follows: TGTGCCAGCAGCCGAAGTCCAGGGGTCCAGCCCCAGCATTTT.